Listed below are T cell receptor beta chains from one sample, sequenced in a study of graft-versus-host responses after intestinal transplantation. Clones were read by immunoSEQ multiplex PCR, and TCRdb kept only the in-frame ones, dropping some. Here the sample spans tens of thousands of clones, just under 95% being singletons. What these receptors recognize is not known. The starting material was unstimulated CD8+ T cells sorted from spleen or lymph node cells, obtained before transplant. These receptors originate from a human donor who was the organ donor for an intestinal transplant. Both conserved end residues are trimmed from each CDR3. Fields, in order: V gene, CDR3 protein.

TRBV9,ASSSWTRPYEQY
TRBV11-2,ASSLTAGDFYEQY
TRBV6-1,ASRGGRGQDTQY
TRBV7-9,AGNQMGANTGELF
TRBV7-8,ASSFTGDGYT
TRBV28,ASRPGISNQPQH
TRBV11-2,ASSLSTSGRYIVNEQF
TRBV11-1,ASSFGHGGDTQY
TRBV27,ASSRTGGTQY
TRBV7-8,ASSLVQGVWTEAF
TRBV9,ASSVAENYGYT
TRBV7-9,ASSSLAEEYNEQF
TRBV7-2,ASSSDSRMNTEAF
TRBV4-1,ASSQDGGRVEAF
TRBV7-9,ASSSLAGADYTANEQF
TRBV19,ASSIDQGASNQPQH
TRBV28,ATLTPANTGELF
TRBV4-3,ASSQASGRPGELF
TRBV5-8,ASSLIGSRGQGIFGYT
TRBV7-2,ASTPRGGSDEQF
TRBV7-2,ASSFPPGSMY
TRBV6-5,ASSSDRGLYGYT
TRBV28,ASSMGLAALPGGSYEQY
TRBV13,ASSSATHRGEIIMAASYQETQY
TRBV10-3,AISTKTGSNQPQH
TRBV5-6,ASSWTSGGEEQF
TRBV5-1,ASSSTEETQY
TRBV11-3,ASSVTGEEY
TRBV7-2,ASSLNSGYDSYQETQY
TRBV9,ASTGIEQGGELF
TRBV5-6,ASSLAVAGNYEQY
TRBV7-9,ASSLAGDYGYT
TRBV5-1,ASSSVAGEETQY
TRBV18,ASSRRSTEYTFWGYT
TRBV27,ASSQDPSGSSYEQY
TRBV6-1,ASRLGLFGKF
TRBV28,ASSFSGESYEQY
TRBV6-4,ASSAPGQDPHEQF
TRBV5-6,ASSWTGSSYEQY
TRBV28,ASSSAPLTNEQF
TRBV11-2,ASSLQGGRSMHEQF
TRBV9,ASSAGLAGSFDEQF
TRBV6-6,ASSLGRVDEQF
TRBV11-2,ASSHPGGGDTQY
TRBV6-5,ASSYSVGERYEQY
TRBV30,AWSDRDSWNSPLH
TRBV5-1,ASSPLRSDTEAF